This entry lists 20 T cell receptor beta chains sequenced from one sample in a study of blood T cell repertoires in COVID-19. Assay: immunoSEQ multiplex PCR; the TCRdb copy retains only in-frame clones and omits some. The sample gives about 50,000 clones, 86% of which show up once; approximately 2% is in the top ten. The specimen was peripheral blood. The receptors derive from an older woman with acute or convalescent COVID-19.

The gene calls are TRBV28 and TRBJ1-4; D is ambiguous. Germline V lookup: CDR1 MDHEN, CDR2 SYDVKM. Trimming pared 3 bases from V and 8 bases from J, leaving 19 bases between. The CDR3 runs 16 residues. The CDR3 loop is CASSFPHRARGEKLFF. Here the CDR3 DNA reads TGTGCCAGCAGTTTTCCCCACCGGGCCAGAGGGGAAAAACTGTTTTTT.

The chain couples TRBV7-9 to TRBJ2-1; 10 nucleotides agree with TRBD2. CDR1 is SEHNR and CDR2 is FQNEAQ in the germline V gene (reference sequence). V lost 2 bases, J lost 5 bases, and 3 bases stayed unmatched. The CDR3 loop spans 15 amino acids. Written as DNA, the CDR3 is TGTGCCAGCAGCTTAAGCGGGGGGGAGAACAATGAGCAGTTCTTC. Protein sequence: CASSLSGGENNEQFF.

V gene TRBV7-2 combines with J gene TRBJ1-5, with 7 bases aligning to TRBD1. Germline CDR1 reads SGHTA; CDR2 reads FQGNSA. Losses at the gene ends were 5 bases for V and 4 bases for J; bases not matched to a gene: 17. This CDR3 spans 18 amino acids. CDR3 DNA: TGTGCCAGCAGCCCGATCCCACAGGGGATTTCGGGTAATCAGCCCCAGCATTTT. Its protein product is CASSPIPQGISGNQPQHF.

This clone was counted a few times. The chain combines TRBV6-5 with TRBJ1-1, with D unresolved. This CDR3 contains 16 residues. Germline V gives CDR1 MNHEY, CDR2 SVGAGI. V lost 4 bases, J lost 1 base, and 16 bases lay in between. The CDR3 spells CASSSGLGRRNTEAFF. Here the CDR3 DNA reads TGTGCCAGCAGTTCGGGCTTAGGGAGGCGGAACACTGAAGCTTTCTTT.

V usage is TRBV19 and J usage is TRBJ2-1, with 8 bases that match TRBD2. This CDR3 region has 15 residues. V was pared by 3 bases and J by 6 bases, with 7 bases of the junction left unmatched. Germline assignment: CDR1 LNHDA and CDR2 SQIVND (reference sequence). CDR3 coding DNA: TGTGCCAGTAGTATCGCGGCGGGAGGTGGCAATGAGCAGTTCTTC. Protein sequence: CASSIAAGGGNEQFF.

V and J are TRBV29-1 and TRBJ2-3, with TRBD2 matching 11 bases. Unmatched junction bases numbered 3, after V lost 4 bases and J lost 0 bases. CDR1 and CDR2 from the germline V gene are SQVTM and ANQGSEA. CDR3 length equals 15 residues. The CDR3 nucleotides are TGCAGCGTTGTCCTAGCGGGGGGTAGCACAGATACGCAGTATTTT. This sequence encodes CSVVLAGGSTDTQYF.

The chain combines TRBV5-4 with TRBJ1-1, with D tentatively TRBD1 (6 bases). The V gene lost 6 bases and the J gene lost 0 bases, with 15 bases spanning the gap. The CDR3 sequence is 15 residues long. Germline assignment: CDR1 SGHNT and CDR2 YYREEE (reference sequence). CDR3 amino acids: CASTPSTGLNTEAFF. CDR3 bases: TGTGCCAGCACCCCTTCTACAGGGTTGAACACTGAAGCTTTCTTT.

This rearrangement joins TRBV6-6 to TRBJ1-4; 9 nucleotides match TRBD1. CDR3 length equals 14 residues. Germline CDR1 MNHNY, CDR2 SVGAGI (reference sequence). V shed 6 bases and J 6 bases; nucleotides not matched to a gene: 5. CDR3 nucleotides: TGTGCCAGCAGCCCACAGGGGGCGGATGAAAAACTGTTTTTT. Amino acids: CASSPQGADEKLFF.

V usage is TRBV6-5 and J usage is TRBJ1-2; D remains ambiguous. The CDR3 is 13 residues long. The germline V gene encodes CDR1 MNHEY and CDR2 SVGAGI. V was shortened by 6 bases and J by 6 bases, with 14 bases between the two germline ends. The CDR3 nucleotides read TGTGCCAGCAGGTCGCTGTACGGAGATGGCTACACCTTC. It specifies CASRSLYGDGYTF.

This clone was counted only a few times. The CDR3 protein is CAGKTGTYGYTF. Written as DNA, the CDR3 is TGTGCCGGCAAGACAGGGACCTATGGCTACACCTTC. The V gene is TRBV30, the J gene TRBJ1-2, with 7 bases matching TRBD1. CDR1 is GTSNPN and CDR2 is SVGIG in the germline V gene (reference sequence). The CDR3 spans 12 residues. V lost 8 bases and J lost 4; bases outside the gene matches: 7.

The rearrangement joins TRBV7-2 to TRBJ1-2, with 9 bases aligning to TRBD1. Unmatched junction bases numbered 9, after V lost 6 bases and J lost 7 bases. Germline CDR1 SGHTA, CDR2 FQGNSA. CDR3 length: 14 residues. DNA of the CDR3: TGTGCCAGCAGTTACCAACAGGGGGCCGTTGGCTACACCTTC. Encoded protein: CASSYQQGAVGYTF. Together with reference TRBV7-2 and TRBJ1-2, the CDR3 gives the full variable domain: GAGVSQSPSNKVTEKGKDVELRCDPISGHTALYWYRQSLGQGLEFLIYFQGNSAPDKSGLPSDRFSAERTGGSVSTLTIQRTQQEDSAVYLCASSYQQGAVGYTFGSGTRLTVV.

This clone was recorded only once. The gene calls are TRBV30 and TRBJ1-5; 7 bases line up with TRBD1. The germline V gene has CDR1 GTSNPN and CDR2 SVGIG (reference sequence). V lost 0 bases to trimming and J lost 4 bases; unmatched junction nucleotides: 6. The CDR3 runs to 15 residues. CDR3 in amino acids: CAWSVLRGTNQPQHF. CDR3 DNA sequence: TGTGCCTGGAGTGTACTCAGGGGGACGAATCAGCCCCAGCATTTT.

The sample holds a few counts of this clone. This chain joins TRBV6-6 and TRBJ2-5; D uncertain. Germline V gene sequence: CDR1 MNHNY, CDR2 SVGAGI (reference sequence). V lost 5 bases and J 5 bases, leaving 6 bases between the germline ends. The CDR3 consists of 11 residues. The CDR3 DNA is TGTGCCAGCAGTCTTCGGGAGACCCAGTACTTC. Encoded protein: CASSLRETQYF.

The CDR3 sequence is CASSTGDRVVGELFF. Here the CDR3 DNA reads TGTGCCAGTAGTACTGGGGACAGGGTCGTTGGGGAGCTGTTTTTT. The V and J genes are TRBV19 and TRBJ2-2; TRBD1 aligns across 9 bases. The germline CDR1 and CDR2 sequences are LNHDA and SQIVND (reference sequence). V gave up 4 bases and J gave up 8 bases; unmatched junction bases: 8. The CDR3 is made up of 15 amino acids.

This rearrangement joins TRBV30 to TRBJ2-1; D may be TRBD2 (5 bases). The CDR3 is 16 residues long. The V and J ends lost 0 bases and 0 bases respectively, with 12 bases between them. Germline CDR1 GTSNPN, CDR2 SVGIG (reference sequence). CDR3 residues: CAWSVIGKSSYNEQFF. In DNA, the CDR3 is TGTGCCTGGAGTGTAATCGGGAAGAGCTCCTACAATGAGCAGTTCTTC.

The chain joins TRBV7-2 to TRBJ1-2; tentative D call: TRBD1 (5 bases). CDR3 length equals 12 residues. The germline V gene has CDR1 SGHTA and CDR2 FQGNSA. Trimming took off 5 bases at V and 8 bases at J, with 12 bases between the two ends. The CDR3 spells CASSPQGLGYTF. The CDR3 coding sequence is TGTGCCAGCAGCCCTCAGGGCTTAGGCTACACCTTC.

The chain couples TRBV7-8 to TRBJ2-3; TRBD2 agrees at 14 bases. With V trimmed by 5 bases and J by 6 bases, 10 bases remained unmatched. This CDR3 has 17 amino acids. Germline V gives CDR1 SGHVS, CDR2 FQNEAQ. The chain's CDR3 is CASSQRLAGGHFDTQYF. CDR3 nucleotides: TGTGCCAGCAGCCAAAGACTAGCGGGGGGGCATTTCGATACGCAGTATTTT.

In its sample, this clone was seen once. The chain recombines TRBV6-5 with TRBJ2-2, with D possibly TRBD1 on 6 matching bases. V dropped 9 bases and J dropped 7 bases, with 6 bases sitting between them. Germline lookup yields CDR1 MNHEY and CDR2 SVGAGI. CDR3 length: 10 amino acids. CDR3 coding DNA: TGTGCCAGAGGGGGCGGGGAGCTGTTTTTT. This gives the protein CARGGGELFF.

The chain couples TRBV19 to TRBJ1-5; D perhaps matches TRBD1 (6 bases). The CDR3 is 15 amino acids. Trimming removed 4 bases at V and 5 bases at J, with 15 bases between. Germline V lookup: CDR1 LNHDA, CDR2 SQIVND (reference sequence). The CDR3 bases are TGTGCCAGTAGTAGGGGGCCGGGTAGGTATCAGCCCCAGCATTTT. It specifies CASSRGPGRYQPQHF.

The chain combines TRBV18 with TRBJ2-7; a weak D match, TRBD2 (5 bases). V was pared by 2 bases and J by 4 bases, with 12 bases between. Germline V gene lookup returns CDR1 KGHSH and CDR2 LQKENI. The CDR3 totals 14 residues. CDR3 DNA sequence: TGTGCCAGCTCACCATCCGAGGGTGGGTACGAGCAGTACTTC. Its translation: CASSPSEGGYEQYF.